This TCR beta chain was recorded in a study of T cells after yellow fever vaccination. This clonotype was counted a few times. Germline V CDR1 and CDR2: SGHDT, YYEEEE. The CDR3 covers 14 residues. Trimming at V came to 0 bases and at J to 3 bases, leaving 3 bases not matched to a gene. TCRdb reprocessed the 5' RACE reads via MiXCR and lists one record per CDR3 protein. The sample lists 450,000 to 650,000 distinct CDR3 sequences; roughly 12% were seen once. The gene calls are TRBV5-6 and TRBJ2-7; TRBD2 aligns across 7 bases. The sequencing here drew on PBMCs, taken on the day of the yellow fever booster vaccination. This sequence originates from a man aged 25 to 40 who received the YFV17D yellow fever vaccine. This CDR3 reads CASSLESGNYEQYF. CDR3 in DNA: TGTGCCAGCAGCTTGGAGAGCGGGAACTACGAGCAGTACTTC. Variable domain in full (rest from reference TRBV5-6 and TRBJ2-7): DAGVTQSPTHLIKTRGQQVTLRCSPKSGHDTVSWYQQALGQGPQFIFQYYEEEERQRGNFPDRFSGHQFPNYSSELNVNALLLGDSALYLCASSLESGNYEQYFGPGTRLTVT.